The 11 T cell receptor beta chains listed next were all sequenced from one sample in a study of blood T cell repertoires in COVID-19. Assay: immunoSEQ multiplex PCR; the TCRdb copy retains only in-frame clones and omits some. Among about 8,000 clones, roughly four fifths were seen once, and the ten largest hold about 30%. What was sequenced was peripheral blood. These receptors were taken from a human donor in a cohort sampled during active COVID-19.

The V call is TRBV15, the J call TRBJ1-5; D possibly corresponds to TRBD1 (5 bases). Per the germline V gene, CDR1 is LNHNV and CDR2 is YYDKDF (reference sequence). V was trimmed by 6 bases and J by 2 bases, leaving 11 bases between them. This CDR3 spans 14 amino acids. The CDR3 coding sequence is TGTGCCACCAGTCCCGTCAGGGGCAATCAGCCCCAGCATTTT. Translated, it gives CATSPVRGNQPQHF.

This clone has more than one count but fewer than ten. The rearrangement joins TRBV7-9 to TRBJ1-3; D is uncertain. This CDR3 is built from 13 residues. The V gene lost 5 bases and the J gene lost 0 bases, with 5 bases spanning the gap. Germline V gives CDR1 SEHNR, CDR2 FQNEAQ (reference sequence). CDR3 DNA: TGTGCCAGCAGCCCGTCCTCTGGAAACACCATATATTTT. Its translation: CASSPSSGNTIYF. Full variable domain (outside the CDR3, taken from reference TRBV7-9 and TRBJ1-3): DTGVSQNPRHKITKRGQNVTFRCDPISEHNRLYWYRQTLGQGPEFLTYFQNEAQLEKSRLLSDRFSAERPKGSFSTLEIQRTEQGDSAMYLCASSPSSGNTIYFGEGSWLTVV.

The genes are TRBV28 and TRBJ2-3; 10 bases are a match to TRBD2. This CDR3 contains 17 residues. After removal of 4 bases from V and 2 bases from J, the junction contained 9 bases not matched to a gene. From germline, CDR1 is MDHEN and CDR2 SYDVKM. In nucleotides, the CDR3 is TGTGCCAGCAGTTCCCCCCTTGGACTAGCGGACACAGATACGCAGTATTTT. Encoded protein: CASSSPLGLADTDTQYF.

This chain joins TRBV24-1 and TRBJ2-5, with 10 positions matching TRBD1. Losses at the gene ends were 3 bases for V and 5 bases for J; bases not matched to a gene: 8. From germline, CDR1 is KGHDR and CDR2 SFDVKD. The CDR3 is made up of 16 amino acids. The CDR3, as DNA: TGTGCCACCAGTGATGACCCGGGACAGGGGAGGGAGACCCAGTACTTC. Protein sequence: CATSDDPGQGRETQYF.

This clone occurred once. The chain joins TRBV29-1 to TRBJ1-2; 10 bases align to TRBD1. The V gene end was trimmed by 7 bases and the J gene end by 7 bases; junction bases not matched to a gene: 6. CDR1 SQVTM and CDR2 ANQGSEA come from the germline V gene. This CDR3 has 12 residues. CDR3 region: CSAGTGVVGYTF. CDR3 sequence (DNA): TGCAGCGCTGGGACAGGGGTAGTTGGCTACACCTTC.

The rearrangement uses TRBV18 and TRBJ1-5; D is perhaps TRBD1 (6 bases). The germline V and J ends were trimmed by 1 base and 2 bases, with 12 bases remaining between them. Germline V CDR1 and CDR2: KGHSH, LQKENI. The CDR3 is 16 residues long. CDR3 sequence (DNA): TGTGCCAGCTCACCACAGGACAGTGTGGGCAATCAGCCCCAGCATTTT. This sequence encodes CASSPQDSVGNQPQHF.

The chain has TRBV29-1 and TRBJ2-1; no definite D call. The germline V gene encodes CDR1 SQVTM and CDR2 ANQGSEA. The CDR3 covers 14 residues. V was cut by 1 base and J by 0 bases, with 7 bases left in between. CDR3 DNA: TGCAGCGTTGAAGGTCACAGCTCCTACAATGAGCAGTTCTTC. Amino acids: CSVEGHSSYNEQFF.

The CDR3 spells CATSDPRTSGSSDTGELFF. Here the CDR3 DNA reads TGTGCCACCAGTGATCCCCGGACTAGCGGGAGTTCGGACACCGGGGAGCTGTTTTTT. V is TRBV24-1 and J is TRBJ2-2, with 13 bases identical to TRBD2. Germline V gene lookup returns CDR1 KGHDR and CDR2 SFDVKD. Trimming cost V 3 bases and J 3 bases; bases outside gene matches: 9. The CDR3 has 19 residues.

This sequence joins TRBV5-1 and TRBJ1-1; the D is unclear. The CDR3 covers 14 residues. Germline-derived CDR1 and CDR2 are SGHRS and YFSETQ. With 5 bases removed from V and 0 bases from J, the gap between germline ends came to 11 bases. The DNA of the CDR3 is TGCGCCAGCAGTTTGTTAACGGTGAACACTGAAGCTTTCTTT. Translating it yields CASSLLTVNTEAFF.

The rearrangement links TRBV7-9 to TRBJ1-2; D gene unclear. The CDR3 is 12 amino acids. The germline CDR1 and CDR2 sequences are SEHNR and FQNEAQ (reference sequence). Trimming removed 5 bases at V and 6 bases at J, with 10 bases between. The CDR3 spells CASSLSEDGYTF. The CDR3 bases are TGTGCCAGCAGCCTATCAGAGGATGGCTACACCTTC. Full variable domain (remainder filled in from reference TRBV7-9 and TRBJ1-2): DTGVSQNPRHKITKRGQNVTFRCDPISEHNRLYWYRQTLGQGPEFLTYFQNEAQLEKSRLLSDRFSAERPKGSFSTLEIQRTEQGDSAMYLCASSLSEDGYTFGSGTRLTVV.

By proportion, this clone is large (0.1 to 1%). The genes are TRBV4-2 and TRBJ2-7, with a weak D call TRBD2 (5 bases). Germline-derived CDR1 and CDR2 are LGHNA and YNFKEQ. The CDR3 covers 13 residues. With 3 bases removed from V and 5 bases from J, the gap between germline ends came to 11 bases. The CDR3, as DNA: TGTGCCAGCAGCCAGGTCGGGGTGAACGAGCAGTACTTC. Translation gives CASSQVGVNEQYF.